The T cell receptor (beta chain) described here comes from a study of blood T cell repertoires in COVID-19. The wider study: Spain, Italy and the United States supplied samples that represented acute and convalescent COVID-19. In each case, the material was cDNA or gDNA derived from T cells, B-cell-depleted T cells, or PBMCs.

Methods used by the authors: Amplification with reference gene primers provided the estimates of nucleated cell counts. The table came from immunoSEQ multiplex PCR; TCRdb's copy has only in-frame clones and leaves some out. For V, J and clone size, that table is used; D and trimming come from the DNA. The top ten clones hold 1.1% of a sample with 150,000 to 200,000 clones, about 85% of them seen once. Germline loops: CDR1 MNHEY, CDR2 SMNVEV (reference sequence). There are 14 residues in the CDR3. The ends lost 1 base at V and 3 bases at J; junction bases unmatched: 3. This chain connects TRBV27 to TRBJ2-7; TRBD1 matches 7 bases. This receptor was obtained from a man aged 35 to 55 with acute or convalescent COVID-19. Material: peripheral blood. As DNA, the CDR3 is TGTGCCAGCAGTTTATACGGGACAGACTACGAGCAGTACTTC. Residues: CASSLYGTDYEQYF.